These 10 T cell receptor beta chains share one sample of origin, sequenced in a study of T-cell memory formation after mild COVID-19. MiXCR was run by TCRdb on the 5' RACE reads, yielding one entry per CDR3 protein. The table records 350,000 to 500,000 distinct CDR3 sequences, roughly 18% of them present only once. Sequenced input: PBMCs or a T cell subset sorted from them (not recorded which). These receptors were collected from a man between 18 and 35 years old who had mild COVID-19 (a few samples of this study predate the infection). Cell type and time point are not known.

This clonotype was observed a few times. The chain links TRBV27 to TRBJ2-3, with unresolved D. V was trimmed by 3 bases and J by 3 bases, leaving 7 bases between them. Germline-derived CDR1 and CDR2 are MNHEY and SMNVEV (reference sequence). The CDR3 length is 13 residues. Here the CDR3 DNA reads TGTGCCAGCAGTTTTCAAAGGACAGATACGCAGTATTTT. This sequence encodes CASSFQRTDTQYF.

The rearrangement links TRBV7-9 to TRBJ2-7; perhaps D is TRBD1 or TRBD2 (5 bases each). The CDR3 is 15 amino acids. From germline, CDR1 is SEHNR and CDR2 FQNEAQ (reference sequence). V lost 5 bases, J lost 3 bases, and 17 bases lay in between. As DNA, the CDR3 is TGTGCCAGCAGCCTCCGGGACGGAGCCCTCTACGAGCAGTACTTC. This sequence encodes CASSLRDGALYEQYF.

This clonotype was observed a few times. The chain is built from TRBV5-1 and TRBJ1-2, with TRBD1 as a possible D gene (5 bases). Trimming pared 1 base from V and 7 bases from J, leaving 14 bases between. This CDR3 is built from 14 residues. Germline CDR1 reads SGHRS; CDR2 reads YFSETQ. CDR3 DNA: TGCGCCAGCAGCTTGCTGGGGCCTCGAGGTGGCTACACCTTC. Protein sequence: CASSLLGPRGGYTF.

This clonotype turned up a few times. In DNA form, the CDR3 reads TGTGCCAGCAGCTGGGGGGATTCACCCCTCCACTTT. Amino acids: CASSWGDSPLHF. The gene calls are TRBV7-9 and TRBJ1-6; weak D call: TRBD1 (5 bases). The V and J ends lost 4 bases and 8 bases respectively, with 6 bases between them. Germline loops: CDR1 SEHNR, CDR2 FQNEAQ (reference sequence). The CDR3 has 12 residues. The variable domain in full, completed from reference TRBV7-9 and TRBJ1-6, reads DTGVSQNPRHKITKRGQNVTFRCDPISEHNRLYWYRQTLGQGPEFLTYFQNEAQLEKSRLLSDRFSAERPKGSFSTLEIQRTEQGDSAMYLCASSWGDSPLHFGNGTRLTVT.

This clonotype was observed at least ten times. The rearrangement links TRBV20-1 to TRBJ1-4; D not certain. The V end was cut by 3 bases, the J end by 4 bases, with 3 bases between. The CDR3 extends over 11 amino acids. Germline V CDR1 and CDR2: DFQATT, SNEGSKA (reference sequence). This CDR3 is CSARNNEKLFF. As DNA, the CDR3 is TGCAGTGCTAGGAATAATGAAAAACTGTTTTTT.

This clonotype was seen a handful of times. The V gene is TRBV6-5, the J gene TRBJ2-4; D may match TRBD1 or TRBD2 (6 bases each). The V and J ends lost 2 bases and 7 bases respectively, with 15 bases between them. Germline CDR1 MNHEY, CDR2 SVGAGI. CDR3 length: 15 residues. CDR3 sequence (DNA): TGTGCCAGCAGTTACATGGGGGGCGCCGGGAACATTCAGTACTTC. It yields the protein CASSYMGGAGNIQYF.

The chain couples TRBV6-5 to TRBJ2-2; D could derive from TRBD1 or TRBD2 (6 bases each). Trimming pared 6 bases from V and 5 bases from J, leaving 19 bases between. Germline V CDR1 and CDR2: MNHEY, SVGAGI. This CDR3 has 16 amino acids. Here the CDR3 DNA reads TGTGCCAGCAGCCCTCGACCTAGGAGGGGGACCGGGGAGCTGTTTTTT. Translation gives CASSPRPRRGTGELFF.

In this sample, this clonotype turned up a few times. The chain couples TRBV20-1 to TRBJ1-5; D call uncertain. The length of the CDR3 is 15 residues. Germline values: CDR1 DFQATT, CDR2 SNEGSKA (reference sequence). Trimming removed 6 bases at V and 0 bases at J, with 15 bases between. The CDR3 reads CSAKALGDSNQPQHF. In nucleotides, the CDR3 is TGCAGTGCCAAAGCATTAGGCGATAGCAATCAGCCCCAGCATTTT.

The chain combines TRBV7-2 with TRBJ2-2; 11 bases line up with TRBD2. This CDR3 contains 15 residues. Trimming cost V 5 bases and J 5 bases; bases outside gene matches: 4. CDR1 SGHTA and CDR2 FQGNSA come from the germline V gene. The CDR3 DNA reads as TGTGCCAGCAGCAAGGGACTAGCGGAGACCGGGGAGCTGTTTTTT. Residues: CASSKGLAETGELFF.

This clonotype appeared many times. The J gene is TRBJ2-6, the V gene TRBV5-1, with D possibly TRBD1 on 6 matching bases. Deletions cut 7 bases from V and 0 bases from J, with 17 bases between. Germline CDR1 SGHRS, CDR2 YFSETQ. The CDR3 length is 17 residues. The CDR3 DNA follows: TGCGCCAGCTCCCGGACAGCTCACCGCTCTGGGGCCAACGTCCTGACTTTC. As protein: CASSRTAHRSGANVLTF.